This T cell receptor beta chain was observed in a study of cytomegalovirus exposure and HLA in healthy donors. Study-wide findings and caveats: In a later analysis, specific HLA alleles were associated with 15,000 or so TCR beta sequences at a 0.05 false discovery rate. Associated with cytomegalovirus, according to the listing, were 150 to 200 TCR beta chains. There was a cluster of highly shared sequence variants that was likely a sequencing artifact.

The CDR3 has 16 amino acids. The germline V gene encodes CDR1 SGHVS and CDR2 FQNEAQ. Trimming shortened V by 1 base and J by 5 bases, and 14 bases separated the two germline ends. This clone was observed a few times. The antigen is unknown. The PCR ran on 60 Vbeta and 13 Jbeta primers. The protocol was immunoSEQ multiplex PCR, while the TCRdb copy is restricted to in-frame clones and leaves out a portion. The sample consists of 110,000 to 150,000 clones, approximately 68% of them appearing once. Sequencing was done on a sample of PBMCs. The chain couples TRBV7-8 to TRBJ1-4; D ambiguous. The clonotype comes from a man aged 40-49 years in good health and CMV-seronegative. CDR3 in amino acids: CASSLGAWRRNEKLFF. In DNA form, the CDR3 reads TGTGCCAGCAGCTTAGGGGCCTGGCGAAGGAATGAAAAACTGTTTTTT.